This TCR beta chain was recovered during a study of blood T cell repertoires in COVID-19. Study-level background: Sources were T cells, B-cell-depleted T cells, or PBMCs; the material itself was cDNA or gDNA.

The V gene's germline CDR1 is MDHEN and CDR2 SYDVKM. The J segment lost 7 bases and the V segment lost 8 bases, leaving 8 bases of the junction unmatched. This CDR3 is built from 14 residues. Seattle researchers signed up patients amid active infection and tracked them longitudinally. As handled by the study authors: Amplifying reference gene primers gave estimates of nucleated cell counts. Data came from immunoSEQ multiplex PCR; TCRdb stores just in-frame clones and leaves some out. Clonal size and the V and J genes are those of that table, whereas D and trimming came from the DNA. The sample holds fewer than 200,000 clones; about 85% are singletons and the top ten take around 8.9%.

The sequencing sample was made of peripheral blood. The sequence came from an elderly woman with COVID-19, enrolled during active disease. This chain links TRBV28 with TRBJ2-2; TRBD1 matches 9 bases. The chain's CDR3 is CASGPGQGVGELFF. CDR3 DNA: TGTGCCAGCGGTCCGGGACAGGGAGTCGGGGAGCTGTTTTTT.